The 11 T cell receptor beta chains below all came from one sample that was sequenced in a study of breast tumors, draining lymph nodes, adjacent tissues. MiXCR, applied by TCRdb to the multiplex PCR reads, yields one record per CDR3 protein. The sample comprises around 140,000 distinct CDR3 sequences, 30% to 35% of which are singletons, and roughly 2.3% rests with the top ten. Breast cancer patients provided tissue from their axillary draining lymph nodes. The sample taken for sequencing was axillary lymph node tissue. The receptors were gathered from a female donor with breast cancer. Some clones in this sample may be carry-over from other donors' samples.

Concerning this clonotype: The CDR3 does not end in the conserved phenylalanine or tryptophan, so this is likely a read error. The limits of the CDR3 on the DNA are not certain, so only TCRdb's listed CDR3 is given. The V call is TRBV7-2, the J call TRBJ2-6. Per the germline V gene, CDR1 is SGHTA and CDR2 is FQGNSA. The CDR3 has 9 residues if both end residues are counted. The CDR3 is CASSYGGTS.

The rearrangement joins TRBV7-3 to TRBJ2-1; D is perhaps TRBD2 (5 bases). The germline gives CDR1 SGHTA, CDR2 FQGTGA. V lost 5 bases and J 12 bases, leaving 20 bases between the germline ends. The CDR3 is 14 amino acids. The CDR3: CASSHQHWGDTQFF. The CDR3 DNA follows: TGTGCCAGCAGCCACCAACACTGGGGAGATACGCAGTTCTTC.

This clonotype appeared many times. The chain carries TRBV6-5 and TRBJ1-4, with D perhaps TRBD1 (5 bases). V lost 6 bases, J lost 4 bases, and 15 bases lay in between. Germline assignment: CDR1 MNHEY and CDR2 SVGAGI. The CDR3 spans 15 residues. DNA of the CDR3: TGTGCCAGCAGATCCGGGGCTCTTGTTAATGAAAAACTGTTTTTT. Translated: CASRSGALVNEKLFF.

In the case of this clonotype: No conserved phenylalanine or tryptophan ends this CDR3, so it is likely a read error. The chain uses TRBV7-7 and TRBJ2-5; perhaps TRBD2 as D (5 bases). This CDR3 comprises 14 residues. Germline lookup yields CDR1 SSHAT and CDR2 FNYEAQ (reference sequence). The CDR3 sequence: CASSLGGLQETQYS. Written as DNA, the CDR3 is TGCGCTAGCAGCTTAGGCGGACTGCAAGAGACCCAGTACTCC.

This clonotype was detected ten times or more. The chain recombines TRBV18 with TRBJ2-5, with a tentative D call TRBD1 (6 bases). Looked up from germline, CDR1 is KGHSH and CDR2 is LQKENI. This CDR3 is 15 amino acids long. The V gene lost 1 base and the J gene lost 4 bases, with 13 bases spanning the gap. This chain's CDR3 is CASSPRGTGRETQYF. In nucleotides, the CDR3 is TGTGCCAGCTCACCACGGGGAACAGGGAGAGAGACCCAGTACTTC.

This clonotype was detected a few times. Given a much more abundant clone one base away, this may be a read error. The chain employs TRBV20-1 and TRBJ2-1; perhaps TRBD2 as D (5 bases). CDR1 is DFQATT and CDR2 is SNEGSKA in the germline V gene (reference sequence). The CDR3 contains 12 residues. Trimming cost V 5 bases and J 12 bases, with 17 bases left between them. This CDR3 reads CSAPGAGDGQFF. CDR3 sequence (DNA): TGCAGTGCTCCCGGTGCGGGTGATGGGCAGTTCTTC.

This clonotype was recorded at least ten times. The rearrangement joins TRBV7-2 to TRBJ2-1, with 7 bases matching TRBD1. CDR3 length: 16 amino acids. Per germline, CDR1 SGHTA and CDR2 FQGNSA. With 2 bases clipped from V and 5 bases from J, the junction kept 9 bases outside the gene matches. The CDR3, as DNA: TGTGCCAGCAGCTTACCGCCTCCCGGGACAGACAATGAGCAGTTCTTC. Translation: CASSLPPPGTDNEQFF.

V gene TRBV27 combines with J gene TRBJ2-5, with D maybe TRBD2 (6 bases). Per the germline V gene, CDR1 is MNHEY and CDR2 is SMNVEV (reference sequence). The CDR3 loop spans 14 amino acids. Trimming removed 5 bases from V and 4 bases from J, with 14 bases in between. CDR3 region: CASSPARELETQYF. The CDR3 DNA sequence: TGTGCCAGCAGTCCAGCCCGGGAGCTAGAGACCCAGTACTTC.

To note about this clonotype: A much larger clone differs by one base, so this may be a read error. This sequence joins TRBV6-6 and TRBJ2-1; D is uncertain. This CDR3 is 11 amino acids long. V was pared by 6 bases and J by 5 bases, with 5 bases between. In germline, CDR1 is MNHNY, CDR2 SVGAGI (reference sequence). Here the CDR3 reads CASRRNNEQFF. The CDR3 coding sequence is TGTGCCAGCAGGCGTAACAATGAGCAGTTCTTC.

This clonotype has at least ten counts. The V gene is TRBV5-1, the J gene TRBJ2-7; a weak D match, TRBD1 (6 bases). V dropped 4 bases and J dropped 1 base, with 15 bases sitting between them. Germline V gene data show CDR1 as SGHRS and CDR2 as YFSETQ. The CDR3 length is 15 residues. This CDR3 is CASSPGQLGSYEQYF. DNA of the CDR3: TGCGCCAGCAGCCCCGGACAGCTGGGTTCCTACGAGCAGTACTTC.

On this clonotype itself: A much larger clone lies one base from this, so it may be a read error. The CDR3 end shows no conserved phenylalanine or tryptophan, and so a read error is likely. This rearrangement joins TRBV6-5 to TRBJ2-7, with a possible D match to TRBD2 (6 bases). Germline V gene data show CDR1 as MNHEY and CDR2 as SVGAGI. CDR3 size: 15 residues. Between the trimmed V and J ends, which lost 5 bases and 1 base, there was a span of 15 bases. The CDR3 bases are TGTGCCAGCAGTCACGACGGGACTCTTTCCTACGAGCAGTACCTC. Translating it yields CASSHDGTLSYEQYL.